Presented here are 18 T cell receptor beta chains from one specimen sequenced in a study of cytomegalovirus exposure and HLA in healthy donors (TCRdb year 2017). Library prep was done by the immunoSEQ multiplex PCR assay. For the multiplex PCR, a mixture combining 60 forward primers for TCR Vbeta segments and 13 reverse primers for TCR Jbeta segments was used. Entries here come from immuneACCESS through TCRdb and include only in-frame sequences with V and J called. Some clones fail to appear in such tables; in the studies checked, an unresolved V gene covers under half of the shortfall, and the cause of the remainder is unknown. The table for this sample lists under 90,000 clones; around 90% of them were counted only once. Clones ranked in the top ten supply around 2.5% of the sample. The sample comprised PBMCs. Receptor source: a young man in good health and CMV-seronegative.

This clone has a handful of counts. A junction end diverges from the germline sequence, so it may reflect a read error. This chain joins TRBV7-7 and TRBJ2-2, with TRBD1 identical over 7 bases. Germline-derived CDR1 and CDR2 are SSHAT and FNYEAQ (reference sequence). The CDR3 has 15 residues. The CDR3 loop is CASSLAAGGTGELFF. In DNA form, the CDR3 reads TGTGCTAGCAGCTTAGCAGCAGGGGGAACCGGGGAGCTGTTTTTT.

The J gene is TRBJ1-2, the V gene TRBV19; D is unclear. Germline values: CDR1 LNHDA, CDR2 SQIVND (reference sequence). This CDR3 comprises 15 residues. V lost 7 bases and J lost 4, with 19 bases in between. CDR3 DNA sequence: TGTGCCAGTACCCGGGGTAGCGGGGATGGCTATGGCTACACCTTC. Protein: CASTRGSGDGYGYTF.

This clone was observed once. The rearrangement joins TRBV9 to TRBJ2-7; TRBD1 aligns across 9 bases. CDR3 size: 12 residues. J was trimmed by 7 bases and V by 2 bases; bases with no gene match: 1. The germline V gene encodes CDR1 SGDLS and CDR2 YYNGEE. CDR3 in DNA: TGTGCCAGCAGCGTGACAGGGGGAGAGCAGTACTTC. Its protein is CASSVTGGEQYF.

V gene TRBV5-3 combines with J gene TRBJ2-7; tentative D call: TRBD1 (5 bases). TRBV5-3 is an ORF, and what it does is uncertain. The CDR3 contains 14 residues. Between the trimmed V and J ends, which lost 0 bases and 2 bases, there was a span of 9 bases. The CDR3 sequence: CARSLDRTPYEQYF. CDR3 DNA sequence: TGTGCCAGAAGCTTGGATCGGACACCCTACGAGCAGTACTTC.

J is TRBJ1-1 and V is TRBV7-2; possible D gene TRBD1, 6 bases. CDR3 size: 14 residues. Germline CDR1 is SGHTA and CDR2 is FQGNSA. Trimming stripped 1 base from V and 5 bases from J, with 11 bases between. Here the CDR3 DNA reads TGTGCCAGCAGCTTAGTTACGCAGGGGACTGAAGCTTTCTTT. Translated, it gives CASSLVTQGTEAFF.

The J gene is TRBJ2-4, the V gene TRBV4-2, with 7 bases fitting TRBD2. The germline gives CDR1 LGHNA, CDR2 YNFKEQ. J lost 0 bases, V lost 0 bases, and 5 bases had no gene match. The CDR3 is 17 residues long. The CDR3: CASSQDLGGLAKNIQYF. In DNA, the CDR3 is TGTGCCAGCAGCCAAGATCTGGGGGGGTTAGCCAAAAACATTCAGTACTTC.

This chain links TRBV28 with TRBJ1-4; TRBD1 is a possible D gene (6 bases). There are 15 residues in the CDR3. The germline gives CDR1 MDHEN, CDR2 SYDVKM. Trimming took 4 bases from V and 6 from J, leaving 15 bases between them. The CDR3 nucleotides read TGTGCCAGCAGTTACCCGGGACAAAGACATGAAAAACTGTTTTTT. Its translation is CASSYPGQRHEKLFF.

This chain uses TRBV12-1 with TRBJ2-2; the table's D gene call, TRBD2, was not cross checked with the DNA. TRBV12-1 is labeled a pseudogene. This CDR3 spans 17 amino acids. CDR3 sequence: CASSWGLAVMNTGELFF. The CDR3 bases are TGTGCCAGCAGCTGGGGACTAGCGGTAATGAACACCGGGGAGCTGTTTTTT.

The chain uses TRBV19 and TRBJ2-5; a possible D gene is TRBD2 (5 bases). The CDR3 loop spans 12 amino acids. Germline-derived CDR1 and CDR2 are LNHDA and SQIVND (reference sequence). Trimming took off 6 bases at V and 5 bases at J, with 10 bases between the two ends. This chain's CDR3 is CASRVRVETQYF. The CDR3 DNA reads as TGTGCCAGTAGGGTGAGGGTCGAGACCCAGTACTTC. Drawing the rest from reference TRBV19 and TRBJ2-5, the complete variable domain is DGGITQSPKYLFRKEGQNVTLSCEQNLNHDAMYWYRQDPGQGLRLIYYSQIVNDFQKGDIAEGYSVSREKKESFPLTVTSAQKNPTAFYLCASRVRVETQYFGPGTRLLVL.

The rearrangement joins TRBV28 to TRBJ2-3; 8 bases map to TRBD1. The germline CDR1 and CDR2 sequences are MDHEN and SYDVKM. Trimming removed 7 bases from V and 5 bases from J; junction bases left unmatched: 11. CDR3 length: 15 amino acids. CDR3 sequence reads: CASTPPEQGEDTQYF. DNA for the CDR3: TGTGCCAGCACCCCCCCGGAACAGGGGGAAGATACGCAGTATTTT.

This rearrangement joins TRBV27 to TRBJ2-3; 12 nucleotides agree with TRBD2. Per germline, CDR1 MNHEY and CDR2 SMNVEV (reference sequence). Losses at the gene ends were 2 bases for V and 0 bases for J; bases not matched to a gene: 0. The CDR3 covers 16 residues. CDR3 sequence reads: CASSLLAGGSTDTQYF. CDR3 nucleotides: TGTGCCAGCAGTTTACTAGCGGGAGGGAGCACAGATACGCAGTATTTT.

CDR3 in DNA: TGTGCCATCAGACCTCAGGGCGGGAGCCTCACAGATACGCAGTATTTT. Translated: CAIRPQGGSLTDTQYF. The rearrangement uses TRBV10-3 and TRBJ2-3, with 7 bases aligning to TRBD2. Germline CDR1 reads ENHRY; CDR2 reads SYGVKD. CDR3 length: 16 residues. V dropped 6 bases and J dropped 2; count of bases not matched to a gene: 11.

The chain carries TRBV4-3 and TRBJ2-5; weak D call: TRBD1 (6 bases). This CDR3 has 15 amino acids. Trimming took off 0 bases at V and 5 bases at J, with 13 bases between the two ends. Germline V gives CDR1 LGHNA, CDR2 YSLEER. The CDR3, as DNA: TGCGCCAGCAGCCAAGATCAACAGGGCTCCGAGACCCAGTACTTC. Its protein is CASSQDQQGSETQYF.

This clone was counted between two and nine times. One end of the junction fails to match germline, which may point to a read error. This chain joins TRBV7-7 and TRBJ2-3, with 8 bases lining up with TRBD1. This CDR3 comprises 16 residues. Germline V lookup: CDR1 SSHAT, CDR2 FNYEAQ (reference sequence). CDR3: CASSAGPGQGTDTQYF. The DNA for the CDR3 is TGTGCTAGCAGCGCTGGCCCGGGACAGGGCACAGATACGCAGTATTTT.

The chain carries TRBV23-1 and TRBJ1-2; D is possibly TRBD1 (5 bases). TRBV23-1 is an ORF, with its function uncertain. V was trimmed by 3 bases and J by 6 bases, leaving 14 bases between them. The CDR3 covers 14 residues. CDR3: CASSHRREGDGYTF. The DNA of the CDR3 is TGCGCCAGCAGTCATCGGCGCGAAGGGGATGGCTACACCTTC.

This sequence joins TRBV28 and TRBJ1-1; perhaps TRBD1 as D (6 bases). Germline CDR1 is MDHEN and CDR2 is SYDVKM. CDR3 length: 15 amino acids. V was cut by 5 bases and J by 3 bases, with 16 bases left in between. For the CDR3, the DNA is TGTGCCAGCAGTACCATTACAGGGTGGGACACTGAAGCTTTCTTT. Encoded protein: CASSTITGWDTEAFF.

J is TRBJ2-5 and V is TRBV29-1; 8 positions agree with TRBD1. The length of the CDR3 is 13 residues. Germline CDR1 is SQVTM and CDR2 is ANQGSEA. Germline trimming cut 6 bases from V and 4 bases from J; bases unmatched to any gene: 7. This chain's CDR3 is CSVHRDRRETQYF. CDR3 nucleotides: TGCAGCGTCCATCGGGACAGGAGAGAGACCCAGTACTTC.

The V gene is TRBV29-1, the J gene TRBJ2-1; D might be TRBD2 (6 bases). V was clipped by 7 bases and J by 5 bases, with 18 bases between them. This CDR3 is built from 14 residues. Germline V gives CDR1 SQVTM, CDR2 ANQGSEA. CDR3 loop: CSAEGLLGNNEQFF. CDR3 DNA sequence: TGCAGCGCCGAGGGACTTTTGGGAAACAATGAGCAGTTCTTC.